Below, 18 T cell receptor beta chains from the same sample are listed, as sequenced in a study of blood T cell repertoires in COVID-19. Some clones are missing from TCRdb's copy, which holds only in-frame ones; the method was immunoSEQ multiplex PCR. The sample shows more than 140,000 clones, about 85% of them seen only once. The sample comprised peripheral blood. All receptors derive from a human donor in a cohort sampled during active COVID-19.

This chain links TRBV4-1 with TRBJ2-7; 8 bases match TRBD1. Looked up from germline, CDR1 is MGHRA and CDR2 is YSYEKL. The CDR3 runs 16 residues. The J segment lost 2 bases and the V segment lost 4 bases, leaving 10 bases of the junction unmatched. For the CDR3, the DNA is TGCGCCAGCAGCCCCTCGGGCACGGACAGGGCCTACGAGCAGTACTTC. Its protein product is CASSPSGTDRAYEQYF.

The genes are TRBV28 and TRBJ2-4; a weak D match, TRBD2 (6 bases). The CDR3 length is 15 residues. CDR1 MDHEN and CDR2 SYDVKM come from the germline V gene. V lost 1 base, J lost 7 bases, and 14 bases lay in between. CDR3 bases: TGTGCCAGCAGTTTATCCGGGACTCAACTCAACATTCAGTACTTC. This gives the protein CASSLSGTQLNIQYF.

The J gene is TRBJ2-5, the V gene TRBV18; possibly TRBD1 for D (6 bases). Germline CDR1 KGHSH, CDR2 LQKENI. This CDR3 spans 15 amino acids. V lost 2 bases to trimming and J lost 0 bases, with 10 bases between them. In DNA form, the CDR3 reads TGTGCCAGCTCACCATCCTCAGGGGACCAAGAGACCCAGTACTTC. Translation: CASSPSSGDQETQYF.

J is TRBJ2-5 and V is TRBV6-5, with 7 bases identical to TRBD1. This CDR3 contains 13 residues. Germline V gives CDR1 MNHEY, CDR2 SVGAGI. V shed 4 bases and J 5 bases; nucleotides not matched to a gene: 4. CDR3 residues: CASSSRGRETQYF. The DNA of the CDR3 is TGTGCCAGCAGTTCAAGGGGGCGTGAGACCCAGTACTTC.

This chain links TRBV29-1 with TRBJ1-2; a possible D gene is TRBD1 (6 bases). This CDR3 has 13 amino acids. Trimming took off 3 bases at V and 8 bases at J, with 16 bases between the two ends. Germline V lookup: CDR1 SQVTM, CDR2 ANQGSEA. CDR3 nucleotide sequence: TGCAGCGTTGAGAATTGGGGGAGGGGGGGCTACACCTTC. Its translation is CSVENWGRGGYTF.

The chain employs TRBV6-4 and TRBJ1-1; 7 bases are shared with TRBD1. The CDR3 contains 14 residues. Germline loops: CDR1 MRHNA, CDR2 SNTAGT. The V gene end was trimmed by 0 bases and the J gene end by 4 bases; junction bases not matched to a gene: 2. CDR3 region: CASSDSRTGTEAFF. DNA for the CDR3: TGTGCCAGCAGTGACTCGCGGACAGGCACTGAAGCTTTCTTT.

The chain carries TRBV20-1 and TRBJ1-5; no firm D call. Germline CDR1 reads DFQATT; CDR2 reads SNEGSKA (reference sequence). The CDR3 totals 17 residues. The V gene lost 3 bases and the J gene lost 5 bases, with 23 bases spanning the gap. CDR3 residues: CSASGDTWGGRHQPQHF. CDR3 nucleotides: TGCAGTGCTAGTGGGGATACATGGGGAGGAAGGCATCAGCCCCAGCATTTT.

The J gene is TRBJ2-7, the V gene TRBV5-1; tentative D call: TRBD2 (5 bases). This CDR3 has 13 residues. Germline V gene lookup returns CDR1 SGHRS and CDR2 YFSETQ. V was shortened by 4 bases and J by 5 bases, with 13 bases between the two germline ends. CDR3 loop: CASSTDFNNEQYF. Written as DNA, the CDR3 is TGCGCCAGCAGCACGGACTTTAACAACGAGCAGTACTTC.

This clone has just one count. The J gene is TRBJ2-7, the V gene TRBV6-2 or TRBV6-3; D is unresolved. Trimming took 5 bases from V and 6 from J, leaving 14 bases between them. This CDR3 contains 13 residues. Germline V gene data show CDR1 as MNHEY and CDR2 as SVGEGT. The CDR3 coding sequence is TGTGCCAGCAGTCCCTCCTACGTATCCGAGCAGTACTTC. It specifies CASSPSYVSEQYF.

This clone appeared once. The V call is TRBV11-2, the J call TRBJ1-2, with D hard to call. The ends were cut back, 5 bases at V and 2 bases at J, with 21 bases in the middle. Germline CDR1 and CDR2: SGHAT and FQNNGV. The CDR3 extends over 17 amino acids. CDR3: CASSPLSPLRVNYGYTF. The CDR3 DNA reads TGTGCCAGCAGCCCTTTGTCCCCTTTGAGAGTAAACTATGGCTACACCTTC.

The CDR3 loop reads CASSQEPSSDTQYF. CDR3 coding DNA: TGTGCCAGCAGCCAAGAACCTAGTTCAGATACGCAGTATTTT. This chain connects TRBV3-1 (or the pseudogene TRBV3-2) to TRBJ2-3; D unresolved. CDR3 length: 14 amino acids. The germline gives CDR1 LGHDT, CDR2 YNNKEL (reference sequence). Trimming cost V 0 bases and J 4 bases, with 8 bases left between them.

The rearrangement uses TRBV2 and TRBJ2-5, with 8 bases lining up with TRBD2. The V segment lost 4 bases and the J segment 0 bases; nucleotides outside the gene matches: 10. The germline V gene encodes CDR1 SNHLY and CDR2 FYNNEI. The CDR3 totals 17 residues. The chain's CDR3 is CASSVGGRLGNQETQYF. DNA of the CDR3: TGTGCCAGCAGTGTGGGCGGGAGGTTAGGGAACCAAGAGACCCAGTACTTC.

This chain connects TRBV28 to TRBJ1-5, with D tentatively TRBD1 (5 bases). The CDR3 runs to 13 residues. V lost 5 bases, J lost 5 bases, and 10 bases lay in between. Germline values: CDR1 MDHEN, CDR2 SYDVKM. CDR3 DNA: TGTGCCAGCAGTGCCGGGGGAGATCAGCCCCAGCATTTT. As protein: CASSAGGDQPQHF.

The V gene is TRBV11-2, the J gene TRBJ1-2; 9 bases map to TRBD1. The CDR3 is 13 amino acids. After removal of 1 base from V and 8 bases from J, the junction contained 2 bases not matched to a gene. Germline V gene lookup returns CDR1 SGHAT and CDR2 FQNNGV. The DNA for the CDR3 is TGTGCCAGCAGCTTAGGGGGACAGGGAGGCTACACCTTC. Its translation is CASSLGGQGGYTF.

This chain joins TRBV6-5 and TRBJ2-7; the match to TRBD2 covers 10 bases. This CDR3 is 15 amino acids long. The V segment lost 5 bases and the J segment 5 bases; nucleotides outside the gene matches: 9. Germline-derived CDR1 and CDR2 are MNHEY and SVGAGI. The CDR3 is CASSRPGLAKDEQYF. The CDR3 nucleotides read TGTGCCAGCAGTAGACCGGGACTAGCGAAGGACGAGCAGTACTTC.

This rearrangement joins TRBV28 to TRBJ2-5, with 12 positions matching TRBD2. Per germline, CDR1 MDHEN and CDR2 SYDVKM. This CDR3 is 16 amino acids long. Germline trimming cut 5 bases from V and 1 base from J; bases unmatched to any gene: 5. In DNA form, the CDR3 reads TGTGCCAGCAGTCCAGGGGGACTAGCGGGCCAAGAGACCCAGTACTTC. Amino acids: CASSPGGLAGQETQYF.

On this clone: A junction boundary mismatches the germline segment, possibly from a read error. Here the CDR3 reads CASSLVSVTDF. The DNA for the CDR3 is TGTGCCAGCAGCTTGGTGAGTGTCACGGACTTC. The chain has TRBV5-6 and TRBJ2-7, with no clear D. Germline CDR1 SGHDT, CDR2 YYEEEE. This CDR3 spans 11 amino acids.

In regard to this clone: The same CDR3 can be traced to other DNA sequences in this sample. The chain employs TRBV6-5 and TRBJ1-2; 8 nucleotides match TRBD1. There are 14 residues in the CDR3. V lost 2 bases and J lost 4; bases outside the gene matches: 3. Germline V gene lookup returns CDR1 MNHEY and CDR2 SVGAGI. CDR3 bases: TGTGCCAGCAGTTACACCGACAGGGGCTATGGCTACACCTTC. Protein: CASSYTDRGYGYTF.